This TCR beta chain was observed in a study of T cell responses to AZD1222 COVID-19 vaccine. General study findings and limits: Following two doses of AZD1222, Spike-specific TCR breadth and depth rose. Spike-spanning, vaccine-associated CD4 TCRs were dominant at 160-218 and 743-854. Most donors were white British, females outnumbered males, and clonal diversity was possibly underestimated.

On this clone itself: Its antigen is still unknown.

The assay was immunoSEQ multiplex PCR, and TCRdb's table has in-frame clones only and misses some. This table has about 110,000 clones, 89% appearing once. The length of the CDR3 is 12 residues. V gave up 4 bases and J gave up 10 bases, with 11 bases separating them. The rearrangement links TRBV12-3 or TRBV12-4 to TRBJ1-5, with D tentatively TRBD1 (6 bases). This clonotype was sampled from an adult in good health. The sample here was peripheral blood, taken on day 0 of MenACWY control vaccination. As DNA, the CDR3 is TGTGCCAGCAGTTGGGGGGGGCAACCCCAGCATTTT. This translates into CASSWGGQPQHF.